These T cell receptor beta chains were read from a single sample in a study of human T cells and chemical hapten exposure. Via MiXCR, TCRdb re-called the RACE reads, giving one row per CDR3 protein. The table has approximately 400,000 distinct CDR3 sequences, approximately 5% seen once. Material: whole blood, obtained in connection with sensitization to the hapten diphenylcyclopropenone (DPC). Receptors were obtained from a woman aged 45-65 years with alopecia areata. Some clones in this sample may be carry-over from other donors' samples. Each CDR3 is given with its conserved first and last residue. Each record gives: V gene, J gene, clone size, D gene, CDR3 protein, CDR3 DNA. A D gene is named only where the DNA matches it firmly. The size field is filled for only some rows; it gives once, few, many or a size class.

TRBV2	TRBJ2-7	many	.	CASRAPDKYEQYF	TGTGCCAGCAGAGCCCCGGACAAGTACGAGCAGTACTTC
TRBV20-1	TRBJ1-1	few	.	CSASTGTLNGEAFF	TGCAGTGCTAGTACCGGGACACTCAACGGTGAAGCTTTCTTT
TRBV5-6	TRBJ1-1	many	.	CASSFSNTEAFF	TGTGCCAGCAGCTTTTCGAACACTGAAGCTTTCTTT
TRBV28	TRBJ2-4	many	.	CASSSSTLGKNIQYF	TGTGCCAGCAGTTCTTCTACCTTGGGCAAAAACATTCAGTACTTC
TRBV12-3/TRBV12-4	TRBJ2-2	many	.	CASSLWRHLNTGELFF	TGTGCCAGCAGTTTATGGCGTCACCTGAACACCGGGGAGCTGTTTTTT
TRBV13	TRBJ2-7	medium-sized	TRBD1	CASSPGTGEQYF	TGTGCCAGCAGCCCCGGGACAGGGGAGCAGTACTTC
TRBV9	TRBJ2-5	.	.	CASSGSGRSKETQYF	TGTGCCAGCAGCGGGAGCGGGCGGTCTAAAGAGACCCAGTACTTC
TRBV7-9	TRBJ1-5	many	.	CASSRGNNQPQHF	TGTGCCAGCAGTCGGGGCAACAATCAGCCCCAGCATTTT
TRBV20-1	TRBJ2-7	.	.	CSARDPQGPPYEQYF	TGCAGTGCTAGAGATCCCCAGGGACCTCCCTACGAGCAGTACTTC
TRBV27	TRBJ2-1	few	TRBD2	CASSTPGTRFDNEQFF	TGTGCCAGCAGTACCCCCGGGACTAGATTCGACAATGAGCAGTTCTTC
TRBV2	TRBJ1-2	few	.	CASSEIQPNYGYTF	TGTGCCAGCAGTGAAATACAGCCTAACTATGGCTACACCTTC
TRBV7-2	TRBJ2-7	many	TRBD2	CASSPMTSGPYEQYF	TGTGCCAGCAGCCCAATGACTAGCGGCCCCTACGAGCAGTACTTC
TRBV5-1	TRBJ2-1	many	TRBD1	CASSPRDRGWYNEQFF	TGCGCCAGCAGCCCGCGGGACAGGGGATGGTACAATGAGCAGTTCTTC
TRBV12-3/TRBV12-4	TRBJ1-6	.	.	CASREGTTYNSPLHF	TGTGCCAGCAGAGAGGGGACAACTTACAATTCACCCCTCCACTTT
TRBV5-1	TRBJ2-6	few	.	CASSPRVTGGANVLTF	TGCGCCAGCAGCCCCCGTGTGACGGGCGGGGCCAACGTCCTGACTTTC
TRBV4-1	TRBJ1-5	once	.	CASSQGPSAQPQHF	TGCGCCAGCAGCCAAGGCCCGTCCGCTCAGCCCCAGCATTTT
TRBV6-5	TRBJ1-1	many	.	CASSYLPRMNTEAFF	TGTGCCAGCAGTTATCTCCCCCGCATGAACACTGAAGCTTTCTTT
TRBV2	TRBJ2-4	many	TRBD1	CASSGTGSAKNIQYF	TGTGCCAGCAGTGGGACAGGGTCCGCCAAAAACATTCAGTACTTC
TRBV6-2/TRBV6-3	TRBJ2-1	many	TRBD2	CASSSPKIAGVGEQFF	TGTGCCAGCAGTTCCCCCAAGATAGCGGGAGTAGGGGAGCAGTTCTTC
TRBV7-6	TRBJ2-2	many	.	CASSRGTANTGELFF	TGTGCCAGCAGCCGAGGGACGGCTAACACCGGGGAGCTGTTTTTT
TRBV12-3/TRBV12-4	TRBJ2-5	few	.	CASSSTSLFTRGKETQYF	TGTGCCAGCAGCTCGACTAGTTTATTCACCCGGGGAAAAGAGACCCAGTACTTC
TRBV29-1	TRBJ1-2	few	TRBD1	CSVEEGTGFTYGYTF	TGCAGCGTTGAAGAAGGGACAGGGTTTACCTATGGCTACACCTTC
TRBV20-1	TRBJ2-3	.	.	CSARDIGGERGTDTQYF	TGCAGTGCTAGAGATATCGGGGGAGAGCGTGGCACAGATACGCAGTATTTT
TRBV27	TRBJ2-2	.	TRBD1	CASSSGQGYGELFF	TGTGCCAGCAGTTCGGGACAGGGGTACGGGGAGCTGTTTTTT
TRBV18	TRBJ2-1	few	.	CASSPPTRDRDEQFF	TGTGCCAGCTCACCACCCACTAGAGATAGGGATGAGCAGTTCTTC
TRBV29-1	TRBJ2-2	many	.	CSVHDILNTGELFF	TGCAGCGTTCATGACATCTTGAACACCGGGGAGCTGTTTTTT
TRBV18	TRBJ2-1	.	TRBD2	CASSPTSGSPTEQFF	TGTGCCAGCTCACCCACTAGCGGGAGTCCCACTGAGCAGTTCTTC
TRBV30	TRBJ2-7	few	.	CAWSLARRDEQYF	TGTGCCTGGAGTTTAGCCCGGCGCGACGAGCAGTACTTC
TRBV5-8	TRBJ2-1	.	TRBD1	CASKGQSNEQFF	TGTGCCAGCAAGGGACAGTCTAATGAGCAGTTCTTC
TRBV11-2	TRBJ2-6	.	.	CASSYSRLTGANVLTF	TGTGCCAGCAGCTACAGTAGGCTTACTGGGGCCAACGTCCTGACTTTC
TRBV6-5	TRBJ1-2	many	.	CASRKGGNYGYTF	TGTGCCAGCAGGAAAGGGGGGAACTATGGCTACACCTTC
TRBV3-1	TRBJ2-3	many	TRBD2	CASETSGRADTQYF	TGTGCCAGCGAGACCAGCGGGAGGGCAGATACGCAGTATTTT
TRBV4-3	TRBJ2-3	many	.	CASSQDRLGTDTQYF	TGCGCCAGCAGCCAAGATCGCCTGGGCACAGATACGCAGTATTTT
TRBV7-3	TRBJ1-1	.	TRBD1	CASSAMGQGGGEAFF	TGTGCCAGCAGCGCCATGGGACAGGGGGGAGGTGAAGCTTTCTTT
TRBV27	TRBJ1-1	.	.	CASSFQTSGEAFF	TGTGCCAGCAGTTTCCAAACATCAGGGGAAGCTTTCTTT
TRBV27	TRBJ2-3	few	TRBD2	CASSLKGRLAGTPDTQYF	TGTGCCAGCAGTTTAAAGGGGAGACTAGCGGGGACCCCAGATACGCAGTATTTT
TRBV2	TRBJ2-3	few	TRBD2	CAVPISGRGPDTQYF	TGTGCCGTCCCAATTAGCGGGAGAGGGCCAGATACGCAGTATTTT
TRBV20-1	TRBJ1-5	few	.	CSALDRDGSNQPQHF	TGCAGTGCCCTCGACCGGGACGGTAGCAATCAGCCCCAGCATTTT
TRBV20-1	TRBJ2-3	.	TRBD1	CSARGRDRVTDTQYF	TGCAGTGCTAGGGGGCGTGACAGGGTCACAGATACGCAGTATTTT
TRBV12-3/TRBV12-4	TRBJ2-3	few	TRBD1	CASSPHGQGIDTQYF	TGTGCCAGCAGTCCCCACGGACAGGGGATAGATACGCAGTATTTT
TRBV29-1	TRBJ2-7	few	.	CSVEGIGAEQYF	TGCAGCGTTGAGGGGATTGGCGCGGAGCAGTACTTC
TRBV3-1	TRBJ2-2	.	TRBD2	CASSQSLASFSGELFF	TGTGCCAGCAGCCAATCACTAGCGTCATTCTCCGGGGAGCTGTTTTTT
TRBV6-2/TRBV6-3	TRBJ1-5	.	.	CASSYVSSINTGAYQPQHF	TGTGCCAGCAGTTACGTGTCGTCGATTAACACAGGTGCCTATCAGCCCCAGCATTTT
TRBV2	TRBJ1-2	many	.	CASSAKLRGLRGYTF	TGTGCCAGCAGTGCTAAGTTGAGGGGATTGCGGGGCTACACCTTC
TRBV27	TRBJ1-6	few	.	CASSPTWGYNSPLHF	TGTGCCAGCAGTCCGACCTGGGGATATAATTCACCCCTCCACTTT
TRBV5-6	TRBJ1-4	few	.	CASSLGSTEKLFF	TGTGCCAGCAGCTTGGGGTCCACTGAAAAACTGTTTTTT
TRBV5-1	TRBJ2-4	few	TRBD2	CASSRGPIAGGVEAKNIQYF	TGCGCCAGCAGCCGAGGTCCAATAGCGGGAGGGGTGGAGGCCAAAAACATTCAGTACTTC
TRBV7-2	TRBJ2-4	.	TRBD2	CASSLAGTSGGGAKNIQYF	TGTGCCAGCAGCTTAGCCGGGACTAGCGGGGGAGGGGCCAAAAACATTCAGTACTTC
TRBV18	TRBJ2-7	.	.	CASSGFQEYEQYF	TGTGCCAGCTCTGGCTTCCAGGAGTACGAGCAGTACTTC
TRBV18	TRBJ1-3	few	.	CASSPNPQQFGNTIYF	TGTGCCAGCTCACCGAACCCCCAACAGTTTGGAAACACCATATATTTT
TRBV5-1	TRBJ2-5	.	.	CASSLAGTTQETQYF	TGCGCCAGCAGCTTGGCCGGAACTACCCAAGAGACCCAGTACTTC
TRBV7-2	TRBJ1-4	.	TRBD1	CASSLGGGASEKLFF	TGTGCCAGCAGCTTAGGAGGGGGCGCGAGTGAAAAACTGTTTTTT
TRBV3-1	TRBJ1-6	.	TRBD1	CAIGQGVVPLHF	TGTGCCATCGGACAGGGTGTCGTCCCCCTCCACTTT
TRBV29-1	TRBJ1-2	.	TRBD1	CSVLAGTGGDGYTF	TGCAGCGTTCTCGCCGGGACAGGGGGCGATGGCTACACCTTC